The 22 T cell receptor beta chains listed next were all sequenced from one sample in a study of CD8+CD57+ T cells in acquired aplastic anemia. Profiling of TCR beta VDJ combinations and CDR3 sequences used genomic DNA as template. TCRdb used MiXCR to reprocess the reads, holding one entry per CDR3 protein. The sample yields around 250,000 distinct CDR3 sequences, around 82% seen once. Patients chosen for sequencing had CD8+CD57+ cells that had expanded, as shown by flow cytometry. Sequences were obtained from sorted CD4+, CD8+, or CD8+CD57+ T cells (not recorded which) from PBMCs. The receptors were gathered from a human donor with aplastic anemia.

To note about this clonotype: Likely a read error: the CDR3 ends without its conserved phenylalanine or tryptophan. Because the CDR3's place on the DNA is in doubt, the DNA is left out and the CDR3 is given as listed by TCRdb. The chain couples TRBV7-9 to TRBJ1-6. CDR1 is SEHNR, CDR2 FQNEAQ, per germline (reference sequence). Including both end residues, the CDR3 is 16 amino acids long. This CDR3 reads CASSLQRSGKNSPVLL.

This clonotype was counted once. Because it lacks the conserved phenylalanine or tryptophan at the end, this CDR3 is likely a read error. The DNA is left out, because the CDR3 cannot be placed on it with certainty; the CDR3 is given as TCRdb lists it. V usage is TRBV15 and J usage is TRBJ2-6; the listed D gene, TRBD2, was not tested against the DNA. The germline V gene has CDR1 LNHNV and CDR2 YYDKDF (reference sequence). The CDR3 extends over 16 residues, inclusive of both ends. The chain's CDR3 is CASSRAGRYGAHVLTP.

Of note for this clonotype: Germline and junction disagree at one end, which may indicate a read error. V and J are TRBV5-6 and TRBJ2-7, with 8 bases fitting TRBD1. Germline assignment: CDR1 SGHDT and CDR2 YYEEEE. This CDR3 comprises 10 residues. CDR3 nucleotide sequence: TGTGCCAGCAGCTTTCCGGGACAGGACTTC. Its protein is CASSFPGQDF.

The chain recombines TRBV7-2 with TRBJ2-7; D is perhaps TRBD1 or TRBD2 (5 bases each). Between the trimmed V and J ends, which lost 7 bases and 6 bases, there was a span of 16 bases. This CDR3 contains 13 residues. Germline lookup yields CDR1 SGHTA and CDR2 FQGNSA. For the CDR3, the DNA is TGTGCCAGCATCGCTGGGGGTTTCAGCGAGCAGTACTTC. It specifies CASIAGGFSEQYF. The full variable domain, in which reference TRBV7-2 and TRBJ2-7 provide the parts outside the CDR3, is GAGVSQSPSNKVTEKGKDVELRCDPISGHTALYWYRQSLGQGLEFLIYFQGNSAPDKSGLPSDRFSAERTGGSVSTLTIQRTQQEDSAVYLCASIAGGFSEQYFGPGTRLTVT.

This clonotype was counted many times. With a much larger clone just one base away, this may be a read error. The V and J genes are TRBV25-1 and TRBJ1-3; D unclear. Germline V CDR1 and CDR2: MGHDK, SYGVNS. This CDR3 is built from 15 residues. The CDR3 loop is CASSESYDPGNTVYF. DNA for the CDR3: TGTGCCAGCAGTGAATCCTATGACCCTGGAAACACCGTATATTTT. The complete variable domain, with remaining parts taken from reference TRBV25-1 and TRBJ1-3, reads EADIYQTPRYLVIGTGKKITLECSQTMGHDKMYWYQQDPGMELHLIHYSYGVNSTEKGDLSSESTVSRIRTEHFPLTLESARPSHTSQYLCASSESYDPGNTVYFGEGSWLTVV.

The table lists this clonotype with a few counts. The junction and the germline gene differ at one end; a read error may be behind it. V gene TRBV7-8 combines with J gene TRBJ1-2; D ambiguous. Germline CDR1 and CDR2: SGHVS and FQNEAQ. This CDR3 has 16 amino acids. CDR3 bases: TGTGCCAGCAGCTTGGAGAGAGGCGGGCTCGTATATGACTACACCTTC. Translating gives CASSLERGGLVYDYTF.

The chain uses TRBV7-8 and TRBJ2-7, with D possibly matching TRBD2 (6 bases). V was cut by 0 bases and J by 8 bases, with 14 bases left in between. Germline lookup yields CDR1 SGHVS and CDR2 FQNEAQ. The CDR3 runs 14 residues. The CDR3 sequence is CASSLAGGSDKQYV. DNA of the CDR3: TGTGCCAGCAGCTTAGCGGGAGGCTCCGACAAGCAGTACGTC.

The chain recombines TRBV9 with TRBJ2-1; TRBD2 aligns across 8 bases. With V trimmed by 2 bases and J by 5 bases, 9 bases remained unmatched. The CDR3 loop spans 16 amino acids. Germline CDR1 SGDLS, CDR2 YYNGEE. The CDR3 DNA reads TGTGCCAGCAGCGTCCGAGGGGCGGGAGGACACAATGAGCAGTTCTTC. Translating it yields CASSVRGAGGHNEQFF.

The rearrangement joins TRBV29-1 to TRBJ2-7; TRBD1 or TRBD2 may be the D gene (5 bases each). The germline V and J ends were trimmed by 7 bases and 4 bases, with 11 bases remaining between them. There are 11 residues in the CDR3. CDR1 is SQVTM and CDR2 is ANQGSEA in the germline V gene. The CDR3 here is CSARWGYEQYF. The CDR3 bases are TGCAGCGCCCGCTGGGGGTACGAGCAGTACTTC.

Remarks on this clonotype: The junction departs from the called germline gene at one end, perhaps through a read error. V gene TRBV2 combines with J gene TRBJ2-5, with D perhaps assigned TRBD1 or TRBD2 (5 bases each). The assigned J gene may be wrong: the sequence end matches TRBJ2-3 better. Per the germline V gene, CDR1 is SNHLY and CDR2 is FYNNEI. This CDR3 is built from 13 residues. CDR3 residues: CASGDGEQDTQYF. In nucleotides, the CDR3 is TGTGCCAGCGGGGACGGGGAGCAAGATACCCAGTATTTT.

The chain's CDR3 is CASSFDRANYGYTF. CDR3 sequence (DNA): TGTGCCAGCAGCTTCGACAGAGCTAACTATGGCTACACCTTC. The V and J genes are TRBV7-9 and TRBJ1-2; TRBD1 is a possible D gene (5 bases). This CDR3 has 14 residues. CDR1 and CDR2 (germline): SEHNR, FQNEAQ (reference sequence). The V and J ends lost 3 bases and 0 bases respectively, with 8 bases between them.

V usage is TRBV24-1 and J usage is TRBJ2-1; D may be TRBD1 or TRBD2 (5 bases each). Trimming stripped 4 bases from V and 5 bases from J, with 17 bases between. Germline V lookup: CDR1 KGHDR, CDR2 SFDVKD. This CDR3 is 16 amino acids long. The CDR3, as DNA: TGTGCCACCAGTGAGAACCCGGGACGCCTCAACAATGAGCAGTTCTTC. Translated: CATSENPGRLNNEQFF.

This clonotype has only one observation. No conserved phenylalanine or tryptophan ends this CDR3, so it is likely a read error. The limits of the CDR3 on the DNA are not certain, so only TCRdb's listed CDR3 is given. The rearrangement uses TRBV2 and TRBJ2-6; TRBD1 is the table's D call, not checked against the DNA. The CDR3 contains 16 residues when both ends are counted. Germline CDR1 reads SNHLY; CDR2 reads FYNNEI. CDR3: CASSVGGIHGQFFGPC.

This chain joins TRBV7-9 and TRBJ2-4, with D possibly being TRBD2 (5 bases). This CDR3 has 12 amino acids. From germline, CDR1 is SEHNR and CDR2 FQNEAQ (reference sequence). Trimming took 8 bases from V and 12 from J, leaving 17 bases between them. The CDR3 coding sequence is TGTGCCAGCGGAGGAGCTGGGAGCGGTCAGTACTTC. As protein: CASGGAGSGQYF.

The chain joins TRBV7-3 to TRBJ2-3; D perhaps matches TRBD2 (6 bases). V lost 8 bases to trimming and J lost 8 bases, with 20 bases between them. Germline lookup yields CDR1 SGHTA and CDR2 FQGTGA. The CDR3 spans 14 residues. CDR3 bases: TGTGCCAGCTCAAGACCGGGAGACGCCGTTACGCAGTATTTT. It specifies CASSRPGDAVTQYF.

About this clonotype: One end of the junction does not line up with germline, which may come from a read error. CDR3 DNA: TGTGCCAGCAGCGTCGGGGGCGCGGGTGCCGAGCAGTTT. Translation gives CASSVGGAGAEQF. The chain joins TRBV9 to TRBJ2-3; D tentatively fits TRBD1 or TRBD2 (6 bases each). The CDR3 length is 13 residues. CDR1 is SGDLS and CDR2 is YYNGEE in the germline V gene.

CDR3 nucleotide sequence: TGTGCCAGCAGCTTTCATCCAGACGGCTCGGACCTTTCCTACGAGCAGTACGTC. Translating gives CASSFHPDGSDLSYEQYV. The chain uses TRBV4-2 and TRBJ2-7; no clear D gene. The V gene's germline CDR1 is LGHNA and CDR2 YNFKEQ. Trimming left V 5 bases short and J 1 base short, with 24 bases between. The CDR3 spans 18 residues.

The chain recombines TRBV7-8 with TRBJ2-3; maybe TRBD1 (6 bases). V was trimmed by 6 bases and J by 11 bases, leaving 21 bases between them. The CDR3 is 14 amino acids. Per germline, CDR1 SGHVS and CDR2 FQNEAQ. The CDR3 DNA reads TGTGCCAGCAGGCCCTTGGGACACGCAAACCTGCAGTATTTT. As protein: CASRPLGHANLQYF.

On this clonotype itself: A junction end diverges from the germline sequence, so it may reflect a read error. The chain carries TRBV15 and TRBJ2-1, with 9 bases that match TRBD1. Germline loops: CDR1 LNHNV, CDR2 YYDKDF (reference sequence). This CDR3 contains 15 residues. The CDR3 is CATSRPRQGGNEQFF. CDR3 DNA: TGTGCGACCAGCAGACCTAGACAGGGGGGGAATGAGCAGTTCTTC.

Note on this clonotype: Compared with germline, one end of the junction differs, possibly owing to a read error. The chain recombines TRBV7-8 with TRBJ1-2, with D unclear. Looked up from germline, CDR1 is SGHVS and CDR2 is FQNEAQ. The CDR3 spans 16 residues. CDR3 amino acids: CTSSLAGGPDAQYYTF. CDR3 nucleotide sequence: TGTACCAGCAGCTTAGCGGGAGGTCCCGATGCGCAGTATTACACCTTC.

Concerning this clonotype: Given the absence of the conserved phenylalanine or tryptophan at the CDR3 end, a read error is likely. J is TRBJ2-7 and V is TRBV7-2; D not resolved. CDR1 and CDR2 from the germline V gene are SGHTA and FQGNSA. This CDR3 has 12 residues. The V and J ends lost 0 bases and 8 bases respectively, with 8 bases between them. CDR3 amino acids: CASSLAGPQQYY. DNA of the CDR3: TGTGCCAGCAGCTTAGCGGGCCCCCAGCAGTACTAC.

V and J are TRBV9 and TRBJ1-1, with D hard to call. Trimming removed 4 bases from V and 11 bases from J, with 24 bases in between. In germline, CDR1 is SGDLS, CDR2 YYNGEE. This CDR3 contains 15 residues. The CDR3 nucleotides read TGTGCCAGCAGCTTAGGGCCAGATACGCAGTCTTTTGCTTTCTTT. Translating it yields CASSLGPDTQSFAFF.